The sequence of this TCR beta chain was determined in a study of low-dose radiotherapy and immunotherapy resistance in tumors. At the level of the study: Every six weeks patients received intravenous ipilimumab 1 mg/kg, and every two weeks they received intravenous nivolumab 240 mg.

Described time point: before trial treatment. The junction had 8 bases not matched to a gene; V was cut back by 2 bases and J by 2 bases. This CDR3 has 17 residues. Germline CDR1 reads LGHNA; CDR2 reads YNFKEQ. Covering alpha and beta chains, TRAV- and TRBV-specific primers were used for the first-strand cDNA. TCR amplification involved 20 PCR cycles with a constant-region primer and V-primer adapter. TCRdb recomputed calls from the reads with MiXCR, one row per CDR3 protein. The repertoire includes about 89,000 distinct CDR3 sequences, roughly 9% of them detected once, and 1% sits in the top ten. This clonotype was seen repeatedly, ten times or more.

The chain joins TRBV4-2 to TRBJ2-7, with 11 bases lining up with TRBD2. The sequencing used PBMCs, collected before treatment. The source of this sequence is a male donor with prostate cancer. CDR3 bases: TGTGCCAGCAGCCAAAGTGGGGGACTAGCGGAAACCTACGAGCAGTACTTC. Translating it yields CASSQSGGLAETYEQYF.